The entry that follows covers one TCR beta chain sequence. Its specificity is not known. The source of the sample is a study of cytomegalovirus exposure and HLA in healthy donors. This CDR3 has 16 amino acids. Germline V gene data show CDR1 as SNHLY and CDR2 as FYNNEI. V gave up 6 bases and J gave up 8 bases; unmatched junction bases: 14. The study ran its PCR with 60 Vbeta and 13 Jbeta primers. Per the authors' pipeline: In a later analysis, about 12 million of 65 million to 80 million unique beta chains occurred in at least two donors. Profiled with immunoSEQ multiplex PCR; TCRdb holds only in-frame clones, not every one. D and trimming were read from the DNA, whereas the V and J calls and clone size are those reported in that table. The top ten hold roughly 0.26% of the sample, which has approximately 250,000 clones, roughly 84% seen once. Whole-study results and caveats: A later analysis showed HLA-associated TCR beta chains outstripping equally common others in clonal expansion.

The genes are TRBV2 and TRBJ2-4, with TRBD1 matching 9 bases. This receptor was obtained from a girl under 10 years old in good health and CMV-seronegative. The material sequenced was PBMCs. The CDR3 reads CASSPDRGTSKDIQYF. The CDR3 DNA reads TGTGCCAGCAGCCCAGACAGGGGGACGAGTAAGGACATTCAGTACTTC.